This TCR beta chain was found in a study of T cells in Graves' hyperthyroidism and ophthalmopathy. Whole-study results and caveats: Most expanded thyroid clonotypes above 0.001 also appeared in blood. Before onset, ophthalmopathy was predicted by the model a median approximately 6.7 months earlier.

The TCR beta CDR3 regions underwent amplification using RNA transcripts as the source. A first-round RT-PCR of the TCR CDR3 used the HTBI primer set. TCRdb reprocessed the multiplex PCR reads via MiXCR and lists one record per CDR3 protein. The sample has 470,000 or so distinct CDR3 sequences, around 20% seen once. Any patient presenting with uncontrolled infection, other autoimmune disease, pregnancy or lactation was left out. Cells are PBMCs isolated from more than 8.5 ml of fresh blood. Remarks on this clonotype: Its antigen remains unidentified.

This CDR3 is 17 amino acids long. Trimming at V came to 3 bases and at J to 5 bases, leaving 15 bases not matched to a gene. The clonotype was recovered from a man between 18 and 35 years old with Graves' hyperthyroidism. The J gene is TRBJ2-5, the V gene TRBV12-3 or TRBV12-4; 7 bases map to TRBD2. Specimen: blood. The CDR3: CASSFGIGAGVGETQYF. In DNA form, the CDR3 reads TGTGCCAGCAGTTTCGGTATCGGGGCGGGAGTTGGGGAGACCCAGTACTTC.